The TCR beta chain under discussion was sequenced for a study of shared clonotypes between healthy human individuals (dated by TCRdb to 2020 to 2022). Describing the broader study: The cohort included three men and two women between 18 and 49 years of age. To estimate repertoire size and how much clonotypes are shared between individuals, the study performed deep sequencing of blood TCR repertoires from about five healthy adults. To increase sequencing depth and limit assay-specific biases, TCR repertoire library preparation and sequencing were carried out by different laboratories using diverse techniques. Leukapheresis yielded between about 0.94 and 10 billion PBMCs per donor.

Donors were healthy HIV-negative adults with no recently reported acute infections or vaccinations. All donors were Caucasian adults living in Nashville, Tennessee, USA. For unsorted samples, some 90 million PBMCs were counted and genomic DNA was extracted with the QIAamp DNA Blood Mini kit. Blood was obtained by leukapheresis, after which PBMCs were separated by Ficoll-Histopaque density gradient centrifugation and cryopreserved in liquid nitrogen vapor phase. The CDR3 spans 13 residues, from the cysteine through the phenylalanine. Only the CDR3 DNA stays, 39 bases, in frame from base 1. As encoded in the germline V gene (reference sequence), CDR1 is SSHAT while CDR2 is FNYEAQ. Turning to this clone: Its cognate antigen has yet to be identified. The junction does not match germline at one end; this may be a read error.

Using the deep immunoSEQ assay, multiplex PCR amplified TCR CDR3 regions from genomic DNA. Extracted genomic DNA from each cell subset was spread evenly across all wells of several immunoSEQ 96-well plates, with each plate serving as a replicate. For unsorted PBMC, each replicate PCR was loaded with approximately 320 ng genomic DNA, equivalent to tens of thousands of T cell genomes. Ten immunoSEQ deep assay plates were used to sequence the unsorted PBMC genomic DNA. Purified libraries were measured with a Qubit 3.0 fluorometer, size-checked on a Bioanalyzer 2100, and measured again with the KAPA Library Quantification kit. Every immunoSEQ 96-well plate was sequenced on a dedicated single-read 150-cycle Illumina NextSeq 550 flow cell. From the authors' description of their analysis: Because the immunoSEQ output held only junctional sequences and lacked quality scores, the filtering could not match the filtering applied to full-length reads. Sequences were annotated with PyIR, a Python wrapper for IgBLAST v1.9, using IMGT germline references to assign V/J genes and CDR3. Reads with weak V/J assignments (E-value above 1e-6), missing CDR3, stop codons, out-of-frame junctions, or ambiguous translated residues were removed. V3J clonotypes were defined by identical inferred V gene, J gene, and CDR3 amino acid sequence. Percentage overlap between repertoires was computed as shared unique clonotypes divided by the size of the smaller repertoire. Repertoire richness was assessed with RTK rarefaction, the Chao1 estimator, and Recon v2.1 estimates of unobserved clonotypes. TCRdb took over this immuneACCESS table, retaining in-frame rearrangements with V and J assigned. Such tables are incomplete; in checked studies, under half of the missing clones stem from an unresolved V gene, and the remainder is unexplained. V, J and clone size reflect that table, while D and trimming were determined from the DNA. The sample profile shows fewer than 650,000 clones; 76% of them were found once. 13% of the sample is taken by the ten largest.

Points the paper makes about the study in general: Because the study included only a small number of donors, the genetic and exposure-history diversity represented was limited. Sampling was restricted to blood, and TCR repertoires in tissue are likely to differ from TCR repertoires in blood. Pairwise subsampling led to the expectation that sequencing depth would affect the degree of clonotype sharing among donors.

The sequence was obtained from a woman in her 40s in good health. Some clones in this sample may be carry-over from other donors' samples. The sequencing sample was made of PBMCs. Here the chain combines TRBV7-7 and TRBJ2-3; TRBD2 is a weak D gene call, 5 bases matching. The CDR3 here reads CASSLTRSDTQYF. The DNA is TGTGCTAGCAGCCTAACTAGATCAGATACGCAGTATTTT. The full variable domain, completed from the reference TRBV7-7 and TRBJ2-3 proteins outside the CDR3, reads GAGVSQSPRYKVTKRGQDVTLRCDPISSHATLYWYQQALGQGPEFLTYFNYEAQPDKSGLPSDRFSAERPEGSISTLTIQRTEQRDSAMYRCASSLTRSDTQYFGPGTRLTVL.